The clone carrying this T cell receptor (beta chain) was detected only a few times. These data originate in a study of blood T cell repertoires in COVID-19. V was pared by 0 bases and J by 9 bases, with 7 bases of the junction left unmatched. CDR3 length: 14 residues. Germline V CDR1 and CDR2: GTSNPN, SVGIG (reference sequence). Repertoires were generated with immunoSEQ multiplex PCR, while TCRdb's copy carries only in-frame clones and drops some. Here the sample spans approximately 60,000 clones, over 75% being singletons. The receptor was isolated from an elderly man with acute or convalescent COVID-19. This chain uses TRBV30 with TRBJ1-5; 8 positions agree with TRBD1. The sequencing input was peripheral blood. The CDR3 protein is CAWSVGRGQRPQHF. The DNA for the CDR3 is TGTGCCTGGAGTGTAGGCAGGGGGCAGAGGCCCCAGCATTTT.